Following are 15 T cell receptor beta chains from one sample sequenced in a study of T cell changes during pregnancy in multiple sclerosis (dated by TCRdb to between 2017 and 2020). The protocol used for the library was the immunoSEQ multiplex PCR assay. TCRdb provides this immuneACCESS table in a form limited to in-frame rearrangements. Some clones are lacking; in checked studies, under half of them reflect an unresolved V gene, and why the rest are absent is not known. Across this sample there are under 55,000 clones, with 80% to 95% seen only once. 0.61% of the sample is taken by the ten largest. The starting material was CD4+ T cells from peripheral blood mononuclear cells, obtained after pregnancy. These receptors were obtained from a female donor in good health, enrolled as a control in a pregnancy study.

This clone was counted once. The rearrangement uses TRBV6-5 and TRBJ1-4; TRBD1 matches 10 bases. The junction had 2 bases not matched to a gene; V was cut back by 0 bases and J by 7 bases. This CDR3 is built from 15 residues. Germline CDR1 and CDR2: MNHEY and SVGAGI. CDR3 loop: CASSYSGQGIEKLFF. The CDR3 region has the DNA TGTGCCAGCAGTTACTCGGGACAGGGGATTGAAAAACTGTTTTTT.

The chain uses TRBV27 and TRBJ2-3; 12 bases map to TRBD2. The length of the CDR3 is 16 residues. Looked up from germline, CDR1 is MNHEY and CDR2 is SMNVEV (reference sequence). V lost 4 bases and J lost 4; bases outside the gene matches: 6. The CDR3 sequence is CASSSLTSGSADTQYF. The CDR3 region has the DNA TGTGCCAGCAGTTCCCTGACTAGCGGGAGCGCAGATACGCAGTATTTT.

CDR3 sequence reads: CASSERQGTTEAFF. CDR3 in DNA: TGTGCCAGCAGCGAAAGACAGGGAACCACTGAAGCTTTCTTT. The chain is built from TRBV7-9 and TRBJ1-1, with 7 nucleotides matching TRBD1. V was clipped by 5 bases and J by 4 bases; unmatched bases: 7. This CDR3 is 14 amino acids long. Germline assignment: CDR1 SEHNR and CDR2 FQNEAQ (reference sequence).

Written as DNA, the CDR3 is TGTGCCACCAGCAGAGATCTCGGCACTAGCGGCGACAATGAGCAGTTCTTC. This sequence encodes CATSRDLGTSGDNEQFF. The gene calls are TRBV15 and TRBJ2-1, with 8 bases that match TRBD2. The trim removed 0 bases at V and 5 bases at J, leaving 9 bases unmatched. There are 17 residues in the CDR3. Germline values: CDR1 LNHNV, CDR2 YYDKDF (reference sequence).

The J gene is TRBJ2-1, the V gene TRBV27, with 13 bases matching TRBD2. Per the germline V gene, CDR1 is MNHEY and CDR2 is SMNVEV (reference sequence). The CDR3 has 18 residues. Trimming cost V 6 bases and J 0 bases; bases outside gene matches: 8. Here the CDR3 reads CASRKLAGGLSSYNEQFF. The CDR3 DNA reads TGTGCCAGCAGGAAACTAGCGGGAGGGCTGAGCTCCTACAATGAGCAGTTCTTC.

J is TRBJ1-2 and V is TRBV28, with TRBD1 matching 7 bases. The CDR3 spans 15 residues. Trimming cost V 6 bases and J 3 bases; bases outside gene matches: 10. Per the germline V gene, CDR1 is MDHEN and CDR2 is SYDVKM. The DNA of the CDR3 is TGTGCCAGCAGGCCCAGGGGGGTGAATTACTATGGCTACACCTTC. This translates into CASRPRGVNYYGYTF.

The J gene is TRBJ2-1, the V gene TRBV29-1, with D tentatively TRBD2 (5 bases). This CDR3 has 14 residues. V lost 3 bases and J lost 7, with 16 bases in between. In germline, CDR1 is SQVTM, CDR2 ANQGSEA. The CDR3 region is CSVDKGQSGNEQFF. Here the CDR3 DNA reads TGCAGCGTTGATAAGGGCCAAAGCGGTAATGAGCAGTTCTTC.

The V call is TRBV9, the J call TRBJ2-1; TRBD2 agrees at 7 bases. V lost 0 bases and J lost 3; bases outside the gene matches: 6. The CDR3 extends over 16 amino acids. Germline-derived CDR1 and CDR2 are SGDLS and YYNGEE. The CDR3 sequence: CASSVVGGSSYNEQFF. The CDR3 nucleotides are TGTGCCAGCAGCGTAGTTGGCGGGAGTAGCTACAATGAGCAGTTCTTC.

J is TRBJ2-7 and V is TRBV11-1, with 7 bases aligning to TRBD2. The CDR3 is made up of 15 amino acids. Trimming removed 3 bases from V and 2 bases from J; junction bases left unmatched: 7. Germline CDR1 reads SGHAT; CDR2 reads FQDESV (reference sequence). CDR3 in amino acids: CASSLAPGGAYEQYF. In DNA form, the CDR3 reads TGTGCCAGCAGCTTGGCCCCGGGGGGAGCCTACGAGCAGTACTTC.

V usage is TRBV14 and J usage is TRBJ2-5, with 8 positions matching TRBD1. Germline V gene sequence: CDR1 SGHDN, CDR2 FVKESK. V shed 1 base, J shed 1 base, and the junction held 8 bases outside the gene matches. CDR3 length equals 17 residues. CDR3 DNA: TGTGCCAGCAGCCAAGTACGCGGTACAGGGGGCCAAGAGACCCAGTACTTC. Its translation is CASSQVRGTGGQETQYF. The variable domain in full, completed from reference TRBV14 and TRBJ2-5, reads EAGVTQFPSHSVIEKGQTVTLRCDPISGHDNLYWYRRVMGKEIKFLLHFVKESKQDESGMPNNRFLAERTGGTYSTLKVQPAELEDSGVYFCASSQVRGTGGQETQYFGPGTRLLVL.

This chain joins TRBV10-1 and TRBJ2-7; the match to TRBD1 covers 7 bases. There are 13 residues in the CDR3. The junction had 9 bases not matched to a gene; V was cut back by 10 bases and J by 3 bases. Germline V lookup: CDR1 WNHNN, CDR2 SYGVQD (reference sequence). CDR3 region: CANHRDSHYEQYF. CDR3 in DNA: TGCGCCAACCACCGGGACAGCCACTACGAGCAGTACTTC.

The chain recombines TRBV10-3 with TRBJ2-7; tentative D call: TRBD2 (5 bases). Germline CDR1 and CDR2: ENHRY and SYGVKD. With 3 bases removed from V and 4 bases from J, the gap between germline ends came to 10 bases. The CDR3 length is 13 residues. Here the CDR3 DNA reads TGTGCCATCAGTGACACGGAGGATTACGAGCAGTACTTC. Translation gives CAISDTEDYEQYF.

The gene calls are TRBV10-1 and TRBJ1-2, with 9 bases identical to TRBD1. This CDR3 comprises 13 residues. The germline gives CDR1 WNHNN, CDR2 SYGVQD (reference sequence). V gave up 5 bases and J gave up 8 bases; unmatched junction bases: 6. The CDR3 reads CASSPDRGWGYTF. The CDR3 nucleotides read TGCGCCAGCAGTCCGGACAGGGGTTGGGGCTACACCTTC.

The rearrangement links TRBV5-1 to TRBJ2-5; possible D gene TRBD2, 5 bases. The CDR3 has 15 residues. Germline V gene lookup returns CDR1 SGHRS and CDR2 YFSETQ. The V end was cut by 3 bases, the J end by 5 bases, with 17 bases between. The CDR3 loop is CASSYGPGVGETQYF. For the CDR3, the DNA is TGCGCCAGCAGCTACGGCCCCGGGGTGGGGGAGACCCAGTACTTC.

The chain is built from TRBV20-1 and TRBJ1-1; maybe TRBD1 (6 bases). Germline values: CDR1 DFQATT, CDR2 SNEGSKA (reference sequence). The CDR3 is 10 residues long. The V and J ends lost 3 bases and 11 bases respectively, with 10 bases between them. The CDR3 sequence: CSASAGVAFF. The CDR3 DNA follows: TGCAGTGCTAGTGCAGGGGTTGCTTTCTTT.